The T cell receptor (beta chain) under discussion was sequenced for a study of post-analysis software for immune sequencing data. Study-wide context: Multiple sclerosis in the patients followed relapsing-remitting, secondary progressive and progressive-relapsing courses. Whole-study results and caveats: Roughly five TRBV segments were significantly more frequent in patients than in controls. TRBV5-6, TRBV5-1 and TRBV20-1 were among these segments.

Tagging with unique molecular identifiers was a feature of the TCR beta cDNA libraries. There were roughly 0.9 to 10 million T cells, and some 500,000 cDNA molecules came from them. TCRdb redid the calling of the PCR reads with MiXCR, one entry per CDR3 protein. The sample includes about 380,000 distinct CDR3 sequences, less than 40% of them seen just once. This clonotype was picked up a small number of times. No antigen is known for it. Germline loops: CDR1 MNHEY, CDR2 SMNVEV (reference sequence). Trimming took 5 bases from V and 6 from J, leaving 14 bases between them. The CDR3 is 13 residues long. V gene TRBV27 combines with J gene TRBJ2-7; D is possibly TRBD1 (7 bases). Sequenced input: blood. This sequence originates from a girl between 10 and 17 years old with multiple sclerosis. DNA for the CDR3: TGTGCCAGCAGTCGACAGGGAGGAGGCGAGCAGTACTTC. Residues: CASSRQGGGEQYF.